In its sample, the clone carrying this T cell receptor beta chain was seen a few times. No antigen is known for it. It was about 10 milliliters of peripheral blood that were drawn from each donor. This sample stems from a study of blood T cells in healthy people across ages. Then a second PCR, running roughly 6 to 12 cycles, was carried out with a sample-barcoded 5' primer and a J-beta primer mix. TCRdb reanalysed the 5' RACE reads using MiXCR and keeps one entry per CDR3 protein. This repertoire shows 450,000 to 600,000 distinct CDR3 sequences, approximately 26% found once; its top ten account for under 4.5%. Points from the study as a whole: When set beside aged donors, long-lived donors presented more naive CD4+ cells and higher diversity.

Germline V gives CDR1 MNHEY, CDR2 SVGAGI. With 2 bases clipped from V and 2 bases from J, the junction kept 5 bases outside the gene matches. The CDR3 extends over 16 amino acids. A further study also used this sample, focusing on T cells of mothers and their children. As that report states: A few healthy Caucasian mothers and their six children were the donors.

This receptor was identified in a boy aged 2 to 10 in good health. This chain uses TRBV6-5 with TRBJ1-3; 8 bases map to TRBD1. The sample comprised blood. CDR3: CASSYMAGGPGNTIYF. CDR3 DNA sequence: TGTGCCAGCAGTTACATGGCAGGGGGCCCTGGAAACACCATATATTTT.